This T cell receptor beta chain was obtained from a study of blood T cell repertoires in COVID-19. The overall study: The United States, Italy and Spain were the sources of the acute and convalescent COVID-19 samples.

This CDR3 spans 12 amino acids. V gave up 2 bases and J gave up 6 bases, with 9 bases separating them. Germline values: CDR1 GTSNPN, CDR2 SVGIG (reference sequence). TCRdb's copy holds only in-frame clones and misses some; the assay was immunoSEQ multiplex PCR. The sample lists around 310,000 clones, approximately 89% occurring once. The study recruited people aged about 18 to 90 years across 20 to 30 US areas. Donors were grouped by their self-reported clinical history. Two negative PCRs, clearance, or symptom resolution had been documented for recovered Cohort 3 donors. Sequenced input: PBMCs or T cells enriched from blood (not recorded which). This clonotype originated in a young woman who had recovered from COVID-19. This sequence joins TRBV30 and TRBJ2-3; a weak D match, TRBD2 (5 bases). This CDR3 reads CAWSPSLDTQYF. For the CDR3, the DNA is TGTGCCTGGAGTCCTAGCCTGGATACGCAGTATTTT.